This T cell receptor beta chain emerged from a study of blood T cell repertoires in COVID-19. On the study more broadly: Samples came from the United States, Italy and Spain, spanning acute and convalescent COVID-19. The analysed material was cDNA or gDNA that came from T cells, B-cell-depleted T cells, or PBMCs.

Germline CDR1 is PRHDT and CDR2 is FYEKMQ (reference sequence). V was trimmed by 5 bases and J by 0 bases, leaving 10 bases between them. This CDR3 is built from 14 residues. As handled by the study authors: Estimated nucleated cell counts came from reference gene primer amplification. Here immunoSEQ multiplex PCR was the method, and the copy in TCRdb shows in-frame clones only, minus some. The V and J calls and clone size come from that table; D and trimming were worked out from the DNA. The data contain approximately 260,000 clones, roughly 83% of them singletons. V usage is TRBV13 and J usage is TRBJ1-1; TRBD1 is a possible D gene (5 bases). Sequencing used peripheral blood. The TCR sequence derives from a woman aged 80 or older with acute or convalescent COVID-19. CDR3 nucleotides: TGTGCCAGCAGCCTACCAGGGATGAACACTGAAGCTTTCTTT. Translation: CASSLPGMNTEAFF.